The clone carrying this TCR beta chain was observed a few times. Antigen specificity is unknown. Each patient was aged 18 to 65 and had newly diagnosed hyperthyroidism of under 2 months' duration. Lactation, pregnancy, other autoimmune disease or uncontrolled infection led to exclusion of patients. The data are from a study of T cells in Graves' hyperthyroidism and ophthalmopathy. From RNA transcripts, TCR beta CDR3 regions were amplified. First-round RT-PCR with HTBI primers amplified the TCR CDR3 region. MiXCR, run by TCRdb on the multiplex PCR reads, gives a single entry per CDR3 protein. This table has roughly 380,000 distinct CDR3 sequences, approximately 15% appearing once. Study-wide findings and caveats: Progression to ophthalmopathy was predicted a median of about 6.6 months early. Clonotypes that were expanded in thyroid above 0.001 mostly appeared in blood too.

The clonotype was recovered from a woman aged 18-30 years with Graves' hyperthyroidism. Material: blood.

The CDR3 DNA reads TGTGCCAGCAGCCCTAGGCTAGCGGGAACCACAGATACGCAGTATTTT. This encodes CASSPRLAGTTDTQYF. This chain joins TRBV11-1 and TRBJ2-3, with TRBD2 matching 9 bases. The CDR3 runs to 16 residues. Per the germline V gene, CDR1 is SGHAT and CDR2 is FQDESV (reference sequence). J gave up 2 bases and V 5 bases, and 8 bases lay outside the gene matches.